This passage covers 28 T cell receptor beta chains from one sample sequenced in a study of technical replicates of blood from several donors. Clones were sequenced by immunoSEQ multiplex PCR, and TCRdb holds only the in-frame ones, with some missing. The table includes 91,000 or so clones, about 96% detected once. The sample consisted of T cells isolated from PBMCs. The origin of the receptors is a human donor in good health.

CDR3 nucleotides: TGTGCCAGCAGCTTAGGGGCCGGAACCGGGACAGGGGAACATGGCTACACCTTC. Translation gives CASSLGAGTGTGEHGYTF. This rearrangement joins TRBV7-9 to TRBJ1-2; 10 nucleotides line up with TRBD1. The CDR3 is 18 residues long. Germline CDR1 reads SEHNR; CDR2 reads FQNEAQ (reference sequence). The ends lost 1 base at V and 6 bases at J; junction bases unmatched: 14.

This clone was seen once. The CDR3 DNA reads as TGCAGCGTGGGTCAGGGGGCACAGGGTAATGAAAAACTGTTTTTT. Translated: CSVGQGAQGNEKLFF. The chain joins TRBV29-1 to TRBJ1-4, with 8 nucleotides matching TRBD1. Germline loops: CDR1 SQVTM, CDR2 ANQGSEA. Trimming at V came to 6 bases and at J to 4 bases, leaving 10 bases not matched to a gene. This CDR3 spans 15 amino acids.

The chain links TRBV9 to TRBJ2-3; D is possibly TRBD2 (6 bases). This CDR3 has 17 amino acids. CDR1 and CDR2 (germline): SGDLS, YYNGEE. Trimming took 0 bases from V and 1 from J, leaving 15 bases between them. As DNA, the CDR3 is TGTGCCAGCAGCGTAGGAGCGAGCGGGTGGGGCACAGATACGCAGTATTTT. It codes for CASSVGASGWGTDTQYF. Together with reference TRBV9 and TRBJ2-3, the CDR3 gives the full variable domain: DSGVTQTPKHLITATGQRVTLRCSPRSGDLSVYWYQQSLDQGLQFLIQYYNGEERAKGNILERFSAQQFPDLHSELNLSSLELGDSALYFCASSVGASGWGTDTQYFGPGTRLTVL.

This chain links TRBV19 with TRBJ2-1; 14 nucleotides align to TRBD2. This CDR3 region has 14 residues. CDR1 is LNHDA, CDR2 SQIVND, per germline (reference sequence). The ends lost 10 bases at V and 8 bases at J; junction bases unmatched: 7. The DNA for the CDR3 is TGTGCCACCGGGGGACTAGCGGGAGCCTATGAGCAGTTCTTC. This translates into CATGGLAGAYEQFF.

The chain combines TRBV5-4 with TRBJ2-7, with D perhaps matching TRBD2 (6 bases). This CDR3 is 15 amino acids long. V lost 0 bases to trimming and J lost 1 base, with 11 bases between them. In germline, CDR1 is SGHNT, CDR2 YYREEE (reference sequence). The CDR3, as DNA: TGTGCCAGCAGCTTGGTCCGGGACTCGTCCTACGAGCAGTACTTC. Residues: CASSLVRDSSYEQYF.

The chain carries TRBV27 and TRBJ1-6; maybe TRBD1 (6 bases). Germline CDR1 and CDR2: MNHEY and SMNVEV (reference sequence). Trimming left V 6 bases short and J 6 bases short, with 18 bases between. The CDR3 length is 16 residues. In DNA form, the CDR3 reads TGTGCCAGCAGGATTACCGGGACACGAATTAATTCACCCCTCCACTTT. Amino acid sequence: CASRITGTRINSPLHF.

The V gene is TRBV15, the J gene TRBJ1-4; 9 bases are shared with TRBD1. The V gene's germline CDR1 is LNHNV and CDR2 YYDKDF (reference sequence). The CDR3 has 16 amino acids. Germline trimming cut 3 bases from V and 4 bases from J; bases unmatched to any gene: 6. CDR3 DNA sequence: TGTGCCACCAGCAGGGGACAGGGTAGGATTAATGAAAAACTGTTTTTT. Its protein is CATSRGQGRINEKLFF.

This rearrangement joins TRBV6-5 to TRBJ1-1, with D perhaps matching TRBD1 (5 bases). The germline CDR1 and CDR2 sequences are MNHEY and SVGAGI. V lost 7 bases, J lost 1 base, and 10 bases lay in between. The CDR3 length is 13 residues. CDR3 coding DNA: TGTGCCAGCATTACCGGGGGGAACACTGAAGCTTTCTTT. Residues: CASITGGNTEAFF.

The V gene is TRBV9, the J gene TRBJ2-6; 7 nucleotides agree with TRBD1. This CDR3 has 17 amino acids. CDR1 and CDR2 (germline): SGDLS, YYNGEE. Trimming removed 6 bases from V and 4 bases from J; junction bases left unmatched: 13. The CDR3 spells CASKKTGVVGGANVLTF. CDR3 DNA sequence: TGTGCCAGCAAAAAAACAGGGGTTGTTGGAGGGGCCAACGTCCTGACTTTC.

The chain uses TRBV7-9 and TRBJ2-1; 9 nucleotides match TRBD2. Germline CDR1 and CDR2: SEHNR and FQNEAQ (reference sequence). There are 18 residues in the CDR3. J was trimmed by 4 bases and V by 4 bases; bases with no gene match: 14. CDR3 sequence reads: CASSSPPAGGPWYNEQFF. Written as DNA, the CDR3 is TGTGCCAGCAGCTCCCCCCCTGCGGGGGGGCCGTGGTACAATGAGCAGTTCTTC. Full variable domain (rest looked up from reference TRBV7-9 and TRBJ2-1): DTGVSQNPRHKITKRGQNVTFRCDPISEHNRLYWYRQTLGQGPEFLTYFQNEAQLEKSRLLSDRFSAERPKGSFSTLEIQRTEQGDSAMYLCASSSPPAGGPWYNEQFFGPGTRLTVL.

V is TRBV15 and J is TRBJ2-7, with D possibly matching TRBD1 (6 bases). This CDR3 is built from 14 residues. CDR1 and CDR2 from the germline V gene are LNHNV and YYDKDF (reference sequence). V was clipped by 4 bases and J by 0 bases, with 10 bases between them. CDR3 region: CATSTDRYSYEQYF. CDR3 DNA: TGTGCCACCAGCACCGACAGGTACTCCTACGAGCAGTACTTC.

The CDR3 region is CASSPFDNEQFF. CDR3 coding DNA: TGTGCCAGCAGCCCTTTTGACAATGAGCAGTTCTTC. J is TRBJ2-1 and V is TRBV6-6; no reliable D call. CDR1 MNHNY and CDR2 SVGAGI come from the germline V gene (reference sequence). Deletions cut 6 bases from V and 5 bases from J, with 8 bases between. This CDR3 has 12 amino acids.

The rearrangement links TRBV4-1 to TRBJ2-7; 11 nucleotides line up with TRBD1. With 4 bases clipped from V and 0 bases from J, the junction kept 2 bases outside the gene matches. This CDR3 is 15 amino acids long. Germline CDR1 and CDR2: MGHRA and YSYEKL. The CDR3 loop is CASSRGQGASYEQYF. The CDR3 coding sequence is TGCGCCAGCAGCCGCGGACAGGGGGCCTCCTACGAGCAGTACTTC.

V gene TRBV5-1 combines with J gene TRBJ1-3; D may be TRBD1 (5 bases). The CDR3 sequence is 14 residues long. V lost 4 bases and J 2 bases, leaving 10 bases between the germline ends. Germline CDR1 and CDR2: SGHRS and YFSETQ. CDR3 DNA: TGCGCCAGCAGCCAGGGTTATACTGGAAACACCATATATTTT. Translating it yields CASSQGYTGNTIYF.

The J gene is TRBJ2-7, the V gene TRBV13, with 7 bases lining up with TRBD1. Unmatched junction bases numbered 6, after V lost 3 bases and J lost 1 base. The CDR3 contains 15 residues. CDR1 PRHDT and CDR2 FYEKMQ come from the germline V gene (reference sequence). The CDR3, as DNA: TGTGCCAGCAGCTTGGGGGACAGTTATTCCTACGAGCAGTACTTC. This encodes CASSLGDSYSYEQYF.

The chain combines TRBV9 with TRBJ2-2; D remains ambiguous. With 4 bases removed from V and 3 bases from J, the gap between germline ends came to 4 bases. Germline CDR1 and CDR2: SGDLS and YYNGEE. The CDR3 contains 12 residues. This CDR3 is CASSTYTGELFF. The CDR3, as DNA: TGTGCCAGCAGCACTTACACCGGGGAGCTGTTTTTT.

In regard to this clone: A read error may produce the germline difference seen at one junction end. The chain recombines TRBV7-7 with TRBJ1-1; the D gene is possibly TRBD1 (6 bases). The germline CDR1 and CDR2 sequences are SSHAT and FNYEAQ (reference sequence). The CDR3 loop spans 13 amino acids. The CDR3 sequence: CASSLADSTEAFF. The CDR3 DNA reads TGTGCTAGCAGCTTAGCGGACAGCACTGAAGCTTTCTTT.

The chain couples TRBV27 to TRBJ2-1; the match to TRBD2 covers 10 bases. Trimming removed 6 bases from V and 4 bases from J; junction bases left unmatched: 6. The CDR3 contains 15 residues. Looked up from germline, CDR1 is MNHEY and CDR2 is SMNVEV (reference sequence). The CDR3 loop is CASSPGTSVYNEQFF. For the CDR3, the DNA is TGTGCCAGCAGCCCCGGGACTAGCGTTTACAATGAGCAGTTCTTC.

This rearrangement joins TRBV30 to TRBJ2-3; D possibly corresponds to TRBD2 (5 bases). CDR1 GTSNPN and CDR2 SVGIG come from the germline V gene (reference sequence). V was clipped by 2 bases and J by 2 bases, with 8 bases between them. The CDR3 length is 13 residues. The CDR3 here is CAWSSGDTDTQYF. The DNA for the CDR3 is TGTGCCTGGAGTTCCGGGGACACAGATACGCAGTATTTT.

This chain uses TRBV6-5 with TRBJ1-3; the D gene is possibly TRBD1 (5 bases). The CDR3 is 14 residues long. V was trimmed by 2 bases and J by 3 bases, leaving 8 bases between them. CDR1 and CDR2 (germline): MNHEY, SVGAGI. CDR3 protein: CASSYRRGGNTIYF. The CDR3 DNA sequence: TGTGCCAGCAGTTACCGAAGGGGTGGAAACACCATATATTTT.

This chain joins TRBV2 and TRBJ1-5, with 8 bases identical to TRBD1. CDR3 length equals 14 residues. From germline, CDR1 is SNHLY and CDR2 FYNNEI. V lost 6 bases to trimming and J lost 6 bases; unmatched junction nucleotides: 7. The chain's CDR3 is CASRPTGGAQPQHF. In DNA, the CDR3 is TGTGCCAGCAGACCTACAGGGGGGGCTCAGCCCCAGCATTTT.

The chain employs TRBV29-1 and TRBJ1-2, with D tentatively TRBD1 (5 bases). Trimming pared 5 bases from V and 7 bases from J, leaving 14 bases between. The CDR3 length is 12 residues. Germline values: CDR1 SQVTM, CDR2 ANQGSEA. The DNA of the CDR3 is TGCAGCGTTTTGACAGATCTTGGTGGCTACACCTTC. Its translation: CSVLTDLGGYTF.

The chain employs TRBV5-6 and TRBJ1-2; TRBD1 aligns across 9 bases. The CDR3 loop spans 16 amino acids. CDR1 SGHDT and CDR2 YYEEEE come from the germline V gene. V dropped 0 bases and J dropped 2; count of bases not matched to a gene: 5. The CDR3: CASSLVYGQGNYGYTF. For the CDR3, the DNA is TGTGCCAGCAGCTTGGTCTACGGACAGGGGAACTATGGCTACACCTTC.

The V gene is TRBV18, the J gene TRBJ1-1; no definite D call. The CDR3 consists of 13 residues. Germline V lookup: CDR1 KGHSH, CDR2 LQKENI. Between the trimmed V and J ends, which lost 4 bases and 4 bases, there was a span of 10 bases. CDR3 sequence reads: CASSQRDPTEAFF. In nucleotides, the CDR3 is TGTGCCAGCTCACAAAGAGATCCCACTGAAGCTTTCTTT.

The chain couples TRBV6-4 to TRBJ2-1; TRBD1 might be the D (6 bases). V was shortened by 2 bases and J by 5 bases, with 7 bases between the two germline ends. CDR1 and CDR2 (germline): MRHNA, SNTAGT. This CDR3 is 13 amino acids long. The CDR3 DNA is TGTGCCAGCAGTGACCGGGACAACAATGAGCAGTTCTTC. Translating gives CASSDRDNNEQFF.

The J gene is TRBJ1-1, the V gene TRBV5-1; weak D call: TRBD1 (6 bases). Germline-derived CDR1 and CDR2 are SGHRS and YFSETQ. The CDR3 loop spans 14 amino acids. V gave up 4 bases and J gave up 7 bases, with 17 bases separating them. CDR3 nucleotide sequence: TGCGCCAGCAGCCCGGATCGACAGGACCGTGAAGCTTTCTTT. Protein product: CASSPDRQDREAFF.

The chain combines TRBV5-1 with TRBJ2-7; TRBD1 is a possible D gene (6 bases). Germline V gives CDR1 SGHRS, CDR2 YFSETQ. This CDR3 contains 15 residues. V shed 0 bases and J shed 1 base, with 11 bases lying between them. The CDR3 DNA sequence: TGCGCCAGCAGCTTGGACAGGGCGGTGTCCTACGAGCAGTACTTC. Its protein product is CASSLDRAVSYEQYF.

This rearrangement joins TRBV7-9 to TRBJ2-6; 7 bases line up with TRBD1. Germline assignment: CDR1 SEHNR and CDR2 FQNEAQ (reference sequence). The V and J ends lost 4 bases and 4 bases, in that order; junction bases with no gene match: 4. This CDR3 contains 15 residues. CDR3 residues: CASSSTGLGANVLTF. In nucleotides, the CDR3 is TGTGCCAGCAGCTCGACAGGGCTGGGGGCCAACGTCCTGACTTTC.